One sample yielded the 11 T cell receptor beta chains listed below, sequenced in a study of response to subunit inactivated influenza vaccine. TCRdb recomputed calls from the RT-PCR reads with MiXCR, one row per CDR3 protein. Here the sample spans some 850,000 distinct CDR3 sequences, around 20% being singletons. Sequencing used PBMCs from blood, obtained 4 to 6 days after vaccination. All receptors derive from a man aged 45-65 years who received an inactivated influenza vaccine.

This sequence joins TRBV12-3 or TRBV12-4 and TRBJ1-1; 7 nucleotides align to TRBD1. The CDR3 has 14 amino acids. V lost 6 bases to trimming and J lost 5 bases; unmatched junction nucleotides: 9. The chain's CDR3 is CASSPRQGWTEAFF. CDR3 bases: TGTGCCAGCAGCCCCAGACAGGGATGGACTGAAGCTTTCTTT.

The sample holds one count of this clonotype. The chain combines TRBV19 with TRBJ2-5, with 11 bases matching TRBD1. V shed 6 bases, J shed 4 bases, and the junction held 16 bases outside the gene matches. Germline CDR1 reads LNHDA; CDR2 reads SQIVND (reference sequence). The CDR3 spans 18 residues. CDR3 nucleotide sequence: TGTGCCAGTAGCCTTCGTCTCGGGACAGGGGGAAACGGAGAGACCCAGTACTTC. Protein product: CASSLRLGTGGNGETQYF.

Ten or more counts support this clonotype. CDR3: CSVEATPGETQYF. Here the CDR3 DNA reads TGCAGCGTTGAAGCCACCCCGGGGGAGACCCAGTACTTC. This sequence joins TRBV29-1 and TRBJ2-5, with D possibly matching TRBD2 (5 bases). Germline CDR1 and CDR2: SQVTM and ANQGSEA. V lost 1 base to trimming and J lost 5 bases, with 11 bases between them. The CDR3 is 13 residues long.

The rearrangement uses TRBV5-1 and TRBJ2-5; the D is unclear. CDR1 is SGHRS and CDR2 is YFSETQ in the germline V gene. Trimming left V 2 bases short and J 1 base short, with 12 bases between. CDR3 length equals 15 residues. The CDR3 loop is CASSLPGTIQETQYF. Written as DNA, the CDR3 is TGCGCCAGCAGCTTACCAGGAACGATCCAAGAGACCCAGTACTTC. Based on the CDR3 plus reference TRBV5-1 and TRBJ2-5, the full variable domain is KAGVTQTPRYLIKTRGQQVTLSCSPISGHRSVSWYQQTPGQGLQFLFEYFSETQRNKGNFPGRFSGRQFSNSRSEMNVSTLELGDSALYLCASSLPGTIQETQYFGPGTRLLVL.

This clonotype occurred a few times. The chain uses TRBV4-3 and TRBJ2-1; TRBD2 agrees at 7 bases. V was pared by 0 bases and J by 0 bases, with 2 bases of the junction left unmatched. This CDR3 is 16 amino acids long. Germline CDR1 reads LGHNA; CDR2 reads YSLEER. The CDR3 coding sequence is TGCGCCAGCAGCCAAGAAAGGACTAGCTCCTACAATGAGCAGTTCTTC. This codes for CASSQERTSSYNEQFF.

J is TRBJ1-2 and V is TRBV25-1; weak D call: TRBD1 (6 bases). V was pared by 1 base and J by 3 bases, with 12 bases between. CDR3 length equals 15 residues. Germline assignment: CDR1 MGHDK and CDR2 SYGVNS. The CDR3 bases are TGTGCCAGCAGTGAATGGGCGGGGGGCGACTATGGCTACACCTTC. Protein product: CASSEWAGGDYGYTF.

This clonotype was seen more than once but under ten times. The J gene is TRBJ2-7, the V gene TRBV20-1; D remains ambiguous. This CDR3 has 14 amino acids. Trimming removed 5 bases at V and 4 bases at J, with 18 bases between. Germline CDR1 reads DFQATT; CDR2 reads SNEGSKA (reference sequence). As DNA, the CDR3 is TGCAGTGCTGCGCCCGGCGCCCGTGAGTACGAGCAGTACTTC. It encodes CSAAPGAREYEQYF.

This clonotype was seen only a few times. V gene TRBV6-5 combines with J gene TRBJ2-2; D unclear. CDR3 length equals 13 residues. Per germline, CDR1 MNHEY and CDR2 SVGAGI. V lost 5 bases to trimming and J lost 5 bases, with 9 bases between them. CDR3 in DNA: TGTGCCAGCAGTAACCAAAGGACCGGGGAGCTGTTTTTT. It specifies CASSNQRTGELFF.

This clonotype came up many times. The V gene is TRBV6-5, the J gene TRBJ2-1; no reliable D call. CDR3 size: 14 residues. The germline V gene has CDR1 MNHEY and CDR2 SVGAGI. Trimming removed 0 bases at V and 7 bases at J, with 10 bases between. The CDR3 bases are TGTGCCAGCAGTTACTCCGCCGCCCAGAATGAGCAGTTCTTC. Translation: CASSYSAAQNEQFF.

This clonotype was picked up a small number of times. The V call is TRBV4-2, the J call TRBJ2-7; 9 nucleotides align to TRBD1. V dropped 4 bases and J dropped 6; count of bases not matched to a gene: 7. CDR3 length: 14 residues. Germline V gene lookup returns CDR1 LGHNA and CDR2 YNFKEQ. The CDR3 sequence is CASSPRQGEGEQYF. CDR3 bases: TGTGCCAGCAGCCCGAGACAGGGGGAAGGCGAGCAGTACTTC.

This clonotype came up a few times. The CDR3 bases are TGTGCCAGCAGCCACTACAGCTACGAGCAGTACTTC. It is translated as CASSHYSYEQYF. V gene TRBV7-2 combines with J gene TRBJ2-7; D gene ambiguous. Trimming removed 5 bases from V and 3 bases from J, with 8 bases in between. The CDR3 runs 12 residues. Germline V gene data show CDR1 as SGHTA and CDR2 as FQGNSA.